Sequencing of this T cell receptor beta chain was carried out in a study of technical replicates of blood from a handful of donors. Libraries were prepared by immunoSEQ multiplex PCR; TCRdb keeps only in-frame clonotypes and omits some of them. In the table there are some 14,000 clones, about four fifths of which are singletons. The CDR3 has 11 residues. The V and J ends lost 8 bases and 3 bases respectively, with 8 bases between them. The germline V gene encodes CDR1 MDHEN and CDR2 SYDVKM. The clonotype was recovered from a human donor in good health. J is TRBJ2-7 and V is TRBV28, with a tentative D call TRBD2 (6 bases). Sequencing was carried out using PBMCs. This CDR3 reads CASGTFYEQYF. CDR3 DNA: TGTGCCAGCGGGACTTTCTACGAGCAGTACTTC.